This entry lists 28 T cell receptor beta chains sequenced from one sample in a study of control samples from healthy donors and cancer patients. Clones were read by immunoSEQ multiplex PCR, and TCRdb kept only the in-frame ones, dropping some. Among about 71,000 clones, around 92% were seen once, and the ten largest hold over 15%. The sample was PBMCs. These receptors were collected from a man aged 60 to 69 with lung cancer.

The chain recombines TRBV2 with TRBJ1-2; 7 bases match TRBD1. After removal of 7 bases from V and 5 bases from J, the junction contained 7 bases not matched to a gene. Germline V CDR1 and CDR2: SNHLY, FYNNEI. This CDR3 has 13 amino acids. CDR3 amino acids: CASNLGTEYGYTF. The CDR3 DNA reads as TGTGCCAGCAATCTCGGGACAGAGTATGGCTACACCTTC. The whole variable domain, filled in from reference TRBV2 and TRBJ1-2, reads EPEVTQTPSHQVTQMGQEVILRCVPISNHLYFYWYRQILGQKVEFLVSFYNNEISEKSEIFDDQFSVERPDGSNFTLKIRSTKLEDSAMYFCASNLGTEYGYTFGSGTRLTVV.

This rearrangement joins TRBV5-5 to TRBJ1-5; D is unclear. Deletions cut 0 bases from V and 3 bases from J, with 7 bases between. CDR3 length equals 14 residues. From germline, CDR1 is SGHKS and CDR2 YYEKEE (reference sequence). CDR3 DNA sequence: TGTGCCAGCAGCTTGGCCCCTTACAATCAGCCCCAGCATTTT. Residues: CASSLAPYNQPQHF.

This clone showed up just once. The V and J genes are TRBV11-3 and TRBJ1-1; TRBD1 matches at 7 bases. The J segment lost 0 bases and the V segment lost 5 bases, leaving 6 bases of the junction unmatched. This CDR3 is built from 15 residues. The germline CDR1 and CDR2 sequences are SGHNT and YENEEA. CDR3 in DNA: TGTGCCAGCAGCCCTACAGGGGCGATGAACACTGAAGCTTTCTTT. It specifies CASSPTGAMNTEAFF.

The rearrangement uses TRBV2 and TRBJ1-3, with unresolved D. There are 12 residues in the CDR3. Deletions cut 5 bases from V and 2 bases from J, with 4 bases between. Germline values: CDR1 SNHLY, CDR2 FYNNEI. CDR3 bases: TGTGCCAGCAGTATAGCTGGAAACACCATATATTTT. Protein: CASSIAGNTIYF. The full variable domain, rest sourced from reference TRBV2 and TRBJ1-3, is EPEVTQTPSHQVTQMGQEVILRCVPISNHLYFYWYRQILGQKVEFLVSFYNNEISEKSEIFDDQFSVERPDGSNFTLKIRSTKLEDSAMYFCASSIAGNTIYFGEGSWLTVV.

This chain uses TRBV10-1 with TRBJ2-5; a possible D gene is TRBD1 (5 bases). Germline V gene data show CDR1 as WNHNN and CDR2 as SYGVQD (reference sequence). The germline V and J ends were trimmed by 2 bases and 2 bases, with 6 bases remaining between them. The CDR3 runs to 13 residues. The CDR3: CASSETGQETQYF. CDR3 sequence (DNA): TGCGCCAGCAGTGAGACAGGTCAAGAGACCCAGTACTTC.

CDR3 amino acids: CASSLAGTGGPLGQPQHF. For the CDR3, the DNA is TGCGCCAGCAGCTTAGCCGGGACAGGGGGCCCTCTAGGTCAGCCCCAGCATTTT. V is TRBV5-1 and J is TRBJ1-5, with 12 bases matching TRBD1. The V gene's germline CDR1 is SGHRS and CDR2 YFSETQ. The CDR3 consists of 18 residues. Unmatched junction bases numbered 12, after V lost 2 bases and J lost 6 bases. The full variable domain, in which reference TRBV5-1 and TRBJ1-5 provide the parts outside the CDR3, is KAGVTQTPRYLIKTRGQQVTLSCSPISGHRSVSWYQQTPGQGLQFLFEYFSETQRNKGNFPGRFSGRQFSNSRSEMNVSTLELGDSALYLCASSLAGTGGPLGQPQHFGDGTRLSIL.

This chain connects TRBV30 to TRBJ2-3, with D perhaps being TRBD1 or TRBD2 (6 bases each). V was cut by 2 bases and J by 6 bases, with 18 bases left in between. In germline, CDR1 is GTSNPN, CDR2 SVGIG (reference sequence). CDR3 length: 15 amino acids. The CDR3 is CAWSPRGVMGDTQYF. The DNA of the CDR3 is TGTGCCTGGAGTCCTAGGGGGGTGATGGGGGATACGCAGTATTTT. The variable domain in full, with the rest retrieved from reference TRBV30 and TRBJ2-3, is SQTIHQWPATLVQPVGSPLSLECTVEGTSNPNLYWYRQAAGRGLQLLFYSVGIGQISSEVPQNLSASRPQDRQFILSSKKLLLSDSGFYLCAWSPRGVMGDTQYFGPGTRLTVL.

This clone was recorded once. The chain joins TRBV27 to TRBJ2-6, with D possibly being TRBD1 (5 bases). The CDR3 consists of 15 residues. Germline V CDR1 and CDR2: MNHEY, SMNVEV (reference sequence). V lost 6 bases, J lost 2 bases, and 11 bases lay in between. The CDR3: CASSTGRTGANVLTF. The CDR3 nucleotides are TGTGCCAGCAGCACAGGTCGAACTGGGGCCAACGTCCTGACTTTC.

The chain is built from TRBV7-9 and TRBJ1-2, with D hard to call. The length of the CDR3 is 12 residues. V was clipped by 5 bases and J by 5 bases, with 9 bases between them. Germline V gives CDR1 SEHNR, CDR2 FQNEAQ (reference sequence). The CDR3 DNA reads TGTGCCAGCAGCGCCAGACAATATGGCTACACCTTC. Protein sequence: CASSARQYGYTF. The variable domain in full, with the rest retrieved from reference TRBV7-9 and TRBJ1-2, is DTGVSQNPRHKITKRGQNVTFRCDPISEHNRLYWYRQTLGQGPEFLTYFQNEAQLEKSRLLSDRFSAERPKGSFSTLEIQRTEQGDSAMYLCASSARQYGYTFGSGTRLTVV.

CDR3 in DNA: TGTGCCACTACGGGGGGATTGGGGCACTACGAGCAGTACGTC. It specifies CATTGGLGHYEQYV. V and J are TRBV10-3 and TRBJ2-7, with 7 positions matching TRBD2. V was pared by 10 bases and J by 3 bases, with 12 bases of the junction left unmatched. The CDR3 loop spans 14 amino acids. Germline-derived CDR1 and CDR2 are ENHRY and SYGVKD.

The chain couples TRBV18 to TRBJ2-5; the D is unclear. This CDR3 has 12 residues. V lost 0 bases to trimming and J lost 4 bases, with 3 bases between them. CDR1 and CDR2 (germline): KGHSH, LQKENI. The chain's CDR3 is CASSPPSETQYF. CDR3 in DNA: TGTGCCAGCTCACCACCGTCAGAGACCCAGTACTTC.

The chain is built from TRBV5-1 and TRBJ1-1; the D gene is possibly TRBD1 (5 bases). Germline V gives CDR1 SGHRS, CDR2 YFSETQ. V was cut by 2 bases and J by 4 bases, with 9 bases left in between. This CDR3 comprises 13 residues. The CDR3 DNA follows: TGCGCCAGCAGCTTCGACAGTTTCACTGAAGCTTTCTTT. Protein product: CASSFDSFTEAFF.

The J gene is TRBJ2-3, the V gene TRBV5-1, with 13 positions matching TRBD2. The CDR3 length is 17 residues. The V gene end was trimmed by 5 bases and the J gene end by 0 bases; junction bases not matched to a gene: 6. The germline V gene has CDR1 SGHRS and CDR2 YFSETQ. DNA of the CDR3: TGCGCCAGCAGGATATTGACTAGCGGGAGGAGCACAGATACGCAGTATTTT. This codes for CASRILTSGRSTDTQYF. The variable domain in full, with the rest retrieved from reference TRBV5-1 and TRBJ2-3, is KAGVTQTPRYLIKTRGQQVTLSCSPISGHRSVSWYQQTPGQGLQFLFEYFSETQRNKGNFPGRFSGRQFSNSRSEMNVSTLELGDSALYLCASRILTSGRSTDTQYFGPGTRLTVL.

The V gene is TRBV6-5, the J gene TRBJ1-1, with 9 bases aligning to TRBD1. V lost 5 bases to trimming and J lost 5 bases; unmatched junction nucleotides: 6. The CDR3 consists of 14 residues. CDR1 and CDR2 from the germline V gene are MNHEY and SVGAGI. Here the CDR3 reads CASSHRGTGTEAFF. The CDR3 nucleotides are TGTGCCAGCAGTCACAGGGGGACAGGGACTGAAGCTTTCTTT.

The rearrangement joins TRBV6-5 to TRBJ2-5; D is perhaps TRBD1 (6 bases). Looked up from germline, CDR1 is MNHEY and CDR2 is SVGAGI. The CDR3 consists of 15 residues. V shed 6 bases and J shed 1 base, with 15 bases lying between them. CDR3 in DNA: TGTGCCAGCAGCGGAACCGGACAGCTCCAAGAGACCCAGTACTTC. Translating it yields CASSGTGQLQETQYF.

V usage is TRBV3-1 (or the pseudogene TRBV3-2) and J usage is TRBJ1-4; the match to TRBD1 covers 10 bases. Unmatched junction bases numbered 0, after V lost 0 bases and J lost 5 bases. The CDR3 extends over 15 amino acids. Germline values: CDR1 LGHDT, CDR2 YNNKEL (reference sequence). The CDR3, as DNA: TGTGCCAGCAGCCAAGAGGGACAGGGGAATGAAAAACTGTTTTTT. It yields the protein CASSQEGQGNEKLFF.

This clone came up a few times. The rearrangement uses TRBV3-1 (or the pseudogene TRBV3-2) and TRBJ2-2; 7 bases agree with TRBD2. V was pared by 6 bases and J by 2 bases, with 27 bases of the junction left unmatched. The CDR3 runs 22 residues. Germline CDR1 and CDR2: LGHDT and YNNKEL (reference sequence). The CDR3 nucleotides are TGTGCCAGCAGACCAAGAGGGCGAGCGGGGCAGGGTCCGGACACTAACACCGGGGAGCTGTTTTTT. This sequence encodes CASRPRGRAGQGPDTNTGELFF.

The chain couples TRBV7-3 to TRBJ2-2; D uncertain. CDR1 is SGHTA and CDR2 is FQGTGA in the germline V gene. V gave up 5 bases and J gave up 2 bases, with 6 bases separating them. The CDR3 runs to 13 residues. In DNA, the CDR3 is TGTGCCAGCAGCGCAACAAACACCGGGGAGCTGTTTTTT. It is translated as CASSATNTGELFF.

The chain joins TRBV29-1 to TRBJ2-7; TRBD1 matches at 7 bases. Germline CDR1 reads SQVTM; CDR2 reads ANQGSEA. The CDR3 sequence is 11 residues long. The J segment lost 7 bases and the V segment lost 6 bases, leaving 6 bases of the junction unmatched. CDR3: CSVRTGREQYV. Written as DNA, the CDR3 is TGCAGCGTAAGGACAGGACGGGAGCAGTACGTC.

The CDR3 DNA reads TGTGCCAGCAGTTACGAGGGGGCCTCCTACAATGAGCAGTTCTTC. Amino acid sequence: CASSYEGASYNEQFF. This rearrangement joins TRBV6-6 to TRBJ2-1; the match to TRBD1 covers 7 bases. The CDR3 runs to 15 residues. The trim removed 2 bases at V and 0 bases at J, leaving 1 base unmatched. In germline, CDR1 is MNHNY, CDR2 SVGAGI (reference sequence).

The CDR3 here is CASSSHSEQYV. The CDR3 DNA is TGCGCCAGCAGCTCTCATAGCGAGCAGTACGTC. The V gene is TRBV5-1, the J gene TRBJ2-7; no clear D. The V gene lost 3 bases and the J gene lost 6 bases, with 7 bases spanning the gap. CDR1 is SGHRS and CDR2 is YFSETQ in the germline V gene. The CDR3 is 11 amino acids.

As for this clone: Germline is not matched at one junction end, which may reflect a read error. The gene calls are TRBV6-1 and TRBJ1-5; D uncertain. The germline V gene has CDR1 MNHNS and CDR2 SASEGT. CDR3 length: 15 residues. This chain's CDR3 is CASSEAGRVNQPQHF. CDR3 nucleotide sequence: TGTGCCAGTAGTGAAGCGGGCAGAGTAAATCAGCCCCAGCATTTT.

The DNA for the CDR3 is TGTGCCTGGAGTGTAACACGTGAAGCGGGGAACCAAGAGACCCAGTACTTC. This encodes CAWSVTREAGNQETQYF. V gene TRBV30 combines with J gene TRBJ2-5; 7 bases align to TRBD2. Germline V gene sequence: CDR1 GTSNPN, CDR2 SVGIG (reference sequence). The CDR3 covers 17 residues. V was pared by 0 bases and J by 0 bases, with 10 bases of the junction left unmatched.

The rearrangement uses TRBV7-9 and TRBJ2-3; D might be TRBD1 or TRBD2, each matching 6 bases. Germline values: CDR1 SEHNR, CDR2 FQNEAQ (reference sequence). V shed 1 base and J shed 4 bases, with 15 bases lying between them. The CDR3 has 16 amino acids. The CDR3 loop reads CASSLEGGRGADTQYF. The CDR3 nucleotides read TGTGCCAGCAGCTTAGAAGGGGGGCGCGGGGCAGATACGCAGTATTTT. Complete variable domain (other parts from reference TRBV7-9 and TRBJ2-3): DTGVSQNPRHKITKRGQNVTFRCDPISEHNRLYWYRQTLGQGPEFLTYFQNEAQLEKSRLLSDRFSAERPKGSFSTLEIQRTEQGDSAMYLCASSLEGGRGADTQYFGPGTRLTVL.

The chain is built from TRBV27 and TRBJ1-1; D gene unclear. Trimming took 4 bases from V and 5 from J, leaving 5 bases between them. The CDR3 is made up of 11 amino acids. Germline lookup yields CDR1 MNHEY and CDR2 SMNVEV (reference sequence). CDR3 in DNA: TGTGCCAGCAGTTCGAGGACTGAAGCTTTCTTT. This translates into CASSSRTEAFF.

The rearrangement uses TRBV21-1 and TRBJ2-6; the D call TRBD1 from the table was never checked on the DNA. TRBV21-1 is assigned pseudogene status. The CDR3 spans 16 residues. CDR3 DNA: TGTGCCAGCAGCAGCACAGGAACCTCTGGGGCCAACGTCCTGACTTTC. It translates to CASSSTGTSGANVLTF.

The chain joins TRBV30 to TRBJ2-3; 11 nucleotides match TRBD1. This CDR3 spans 15 amino acids. The V gene end was trimmed by 0 bases and the J gene end by 8 bases; junction bases not matched to a gene: 7. CDR1 and CDR2 (germline): GTSNPN, SVGIG (reference sequence). CDR3 protein: CAWSVISGTGGTQYF. The CDR3 DNA reads as TGTGCCTGGAGTGTAATCTCAGGGACAGGGGGTACGCAGTATTTT.

On this clone: A read error may account for a junction end that differs from germline. The chain carries TRBV4-1 and TRBJ2-1; TRBD2 is a possible D gene (5 bases). This CDR3 has 15 amino acids. CDR1 and CDR2 (germline): MGHRA, YSYEKL. CDR3 DNA: TGCGCCAGCAGCCAAGATCCGGAGACGGGAAATGGGCAGTTCTTC. This codes for CASSQDPETGNGQFF.